Listed here are 10 T cell receptor beta chains from one sample, sequenced in a study of control samples from healthy donors and cancer patients. The table came from immunoSEQ multiplex PCR; TCRdb's copy has only in-frame clones and leaves some out. The table lists approximately 150,000 clones, about 86% of them singletons, with less than 2% in the top ten. Sequencing was done on a sample of blood. The source of these receptors is a man between 18 and 35 years old in good health.

V usage is TRBV2 and J usage is TRBJ2-3; tentatively, D is TRBD1 or TRBD2 (5 bases each). Trimming left V 8 bases short and J 2 bases short, with 17 bases between. The CDR3 spans 15 residues. Germline V gene lookup returns CDR1 SNHLY and CDR2 FYNNEI. CDR3 DNA: TGTGCCAGCGGGGACCCAGGAGAGATCACAGATACGCAGTATTTT. Translating it yields CASGDPGEITDTQYF.

There are a few counts of this clone. V and J are TRBV28 and TRBJ2-7; D remains unclear. V dropped 3 bases and J dropped 3 bases, with 12 bases sitting between them. The CDR3 runs to 14 residues. Germline CDR1 is MDHEN and CDR2 is SYDVKM. The CDR3 here is CASSFLILSYEQYF. For the CDR3, the DNA is TGTGCCAGCAGTTTTCTCATACTAAGCTACGAGCAGTACTTC.

This clone turned up a few times. The V and J genes are TRBV9 and TRBJ2-7; TRBD1 is a possible D gene (6 bases). The germline V and J ends were trimmed by 3 bases and 6 bases, with 16 bases remaining between them. The V gene's germline CDR1 is SGDLS and CDR2 YYNGEE. CDR3 length: 14 amino acids. The CDR3, as DNA: TGTGCCAGCAGCGCCTACCCCAGGGGCCGCGAGCAGTACTTC. Its translation is CASSAYPRGREQYF.

Here the CDR3 reads CASSPPRGQSQPQHF. CDR3 nucleotides: TGTGCCAGCAGCCCCCCCAGGGGGCAGAGTCAGCCCCAGCATTTT. The V call is TRBV28, the J call TRBJ1-5; 8 nucleotides match TRBD1. V shed 6 bases, J shed 6 bases, and the junction held 10 bases outside the gene matches. Looked up from germline, CDR1 is MDHEN and CDR2 is SYDVKM. CDR3 length equals 15 residues.

V usage is TRBV24-1 and J usage is TRBJ2-3; D gene uncertain. The CDR3 runs to 15 residues. With 3 bases removed from V and 3 bases from J, the gap between germline ends came to 12 bases. The V gene's germline CDR1 is KGHDR and CDR2 SFDVKD. DNA for the CDR3: TGTGCCACCAGTGATCCCCGACGCCGTACAGATACGCAGTATTTT. Translation: CATSDPRRRTDTQYF.

CDR3 in amino acids: CASKNSRGGNSPLHF. DNA of the CDR3: TGCGCCAGCAAAAATAGCAGGGGGGGAAATTCACCCCTCCACTTT. The V call is TRBV4-3, the J call TRBJ1-6, with 7 positions matching TRBD1. V lost 7 bases, J lost 7 bases, and 10 bases stayed unmatched. Germline V gene lookup returns CDR1 LGHNA and CDR2 YSLEER. The CDR3 spans 15 residues.

This chain uses TRBV3-1 (or the pseudogene TRBV3-2) with TRBJ2-7; TRBD2 matches 9 bases. CDR3 size: 15 residues. From germline, CDR1 is LGHDT and CDR2 YNNKEL (reference sequence). The J segment lost 7 bases and the V segment lost 5 bases, leaving 12 bases of the junction unmatched. This chain's CDR3 is CASSLELGTSWEQYF. In DNA form, the CDR3 reads TGTGCCAGCAGCTTAGAACTCGGGACTAGCTGGGAGCAGTACTTC.

V usage is TRBV15 and J usage is TRBJ1-1, with D hard to call. The V end lost 0 bases, the J end lost 3 bases, and 11 bases lay between the germline ends. Per the germline V gene, CDR1 is LNHNV and CDR2 is YYDKDF (reference sequence). CDR3 length equals 15 residues. The CDR3 reads CATSRDAQRDTEAFF. CDR3 DNA: TGTGCCACCAGCAGAGATGCACAGAGGGACACTGAAGCTTTCTTT.

This clone was counted a single time. The chain employs TRBV19 and TRBJ2-5, with D tentatively TRBD2 (5 bases). Deletions cut 3 bases from V and 0 bases from J, with 8 bases between. This CDR3 region has 14 residues. The germline V gene has CDR1 LNHDA and CDR2 SQIVND (reference sequence). CDR3 sequence (DNA): TGTGCCAGTAGTATGAGAGGGAACCAAGAGACCCAGTACTTC. It specifies CASSMRGNQETQYF.

This clone was found once. The J gene is TRBJ2-1, the V gene TRBV28; no clear D. The germline V gene has CDR1 MDHEN and CDR2 SYDVKM. CDR3 size: 12 residues. V lost 4 bases to trimming and J lost 10 bases, with 11 bases between them. CDR3: CASSYPLREQFF. CDR3 coding DNA: TGTGCCAGCAGTTACCCGCTACGGGAGCAGTTCTTC.